This TCR beta chain was sequenced during a study of OX40 agonist ivuxolimab in advanced cancers. Overall study context: Subjects had a mean age of around 60 years, with a range of 23 to 79; approximately 83% were male.

As for this clone: Its cognate antigen is unknown.

Only in-frame clones appear in the TCRdb table, and some are missing; sequencing was by immunoSEQ multiplex PCR. The data contain 26,000 or so clones, more than 70% of them singletons. Study-wide findings and caveats: Doses of 0.1 to 3.0 mg/kg were accompanied by clonal expansion of CD4+ and CD8+ blood T cells by week 6.

The V gene's germline CDR1 is SGHRS and CDR2 YFSETQ. V lost 1 base and J lost 7, with 14 bases in between. This CDR3 comprises 14 residues. Sequenced here: CD4+ or CD8+ T cells sorted from blood, sampled in a trial of the OX40 agonist ivuxolimab. The TCR comes from an adult with an advanced solid tumor such as melanoma, head and neck, liver or kidney cancer. The rearrangement links TRBV5-1 to TRBJ1-2; D is possibly TRBD1 (5 bases). The CDR3 reads CASSLYRGEGGYTF. As DNA, the CDR3 is TGCGCCAGCAGCTTGTATAGGGGAGAGGGTGGCTACACCTTC.